This entry lists 24 T cell receptor beta chains sequenced from one sample in a study of vaccination and CD4 T cells after COVID-19. TCRdb analysed the PCR reads with MiXCR anew, one entry per CDR3 protein. The sample consists of 35,000 to 45,000 distinct CDR3 sequences, 35% to 40% of them appearing once. Time point here: late sampling 161 to 241 days after vaccination in a few convalescent patients. This material consisted of CD4+ T cells from blood, taken about 7 months after SARS-CoV-2 vaccination. The receptors originated from a human donor who had recovered from COVID-19.

This clonotype has more than one count but fewer than ten. The rearrangement links TRBV20-1 to TRBJ2-7; 7 bases align to TRBD1. J was trimmed by 4 bases and V by 2 bases; bases with no gene match: 2. Germline V gene lookup returns CDR1 DFQATT and CDR2 SNEGSKA (reference sequence). This CDR3 spans 12 amino acids. The DNA of the CDR3 is TGCAGTGCTAGAATACAGGGGTACGAGCAGTACTTC. This codes for CSARIQGYEQYF.

Concerning this clonotype itself: One end of the junction varies from germline; a read error may be responsible. The chain is built from TRBV20-1 and TRBJ2-3; D is undetermined. This CDR3 region has 13 residues. CDR1 is DFQATT, CDR2 SNEGSKA, per germline (reference sequence). The CDR3 DNA follows: TGCAGTGCTGGAGAAACTAGCACAGATACGCAGTATTTT. It specifies CSAGETSTDTQYF.

The chain links TRBV7-2 to TRBJ2-1; D is ambiguous. The V gene lost 1 base and the J gene lost 5 bases, with 3 bases spanning the gap. The CDR3 consists of 12 residues. Germline loops: CDR1 SGHTA, CDR2 FQGNSA. The CDR3 DNA reads TGTGCCAGCAGCTTAGACCACAATGAGCAGTTCTTC. Its protein product is CASSLDHNEQFF.

This rearrangement joins TRBV7-3 to TRBJ2-3, with 7 bases lining up with TRBD2. Germline assignment: CDR1 SGHTA and CDR2 FQGTGA. The CDR3 sequence is 15 residues long. V lost 5 bases, J lost 6 bases, and 11 bases stayed unmatched. The CDR3 DNA is TGTGCCAGCAGCAGTGGGACTATAGGTTCCGATACGCAGTATTTT. Protein product: CASSSGTIGSDTQYF.

The CDR3 nucleotides read TGCAGCGTTGATCGGGTAGGCCGCTCCTACAATGAGCAGTTCTTC. Translation: CSVDRVGRSYNEQFF. The chain employs TRBV29-1 and TRBJ2-1, with D hard to call. Trimming cost V 3 bases and J 0 bases, with 12 bases left between them. CDR1 and CDR2 from the germline V gene are SQVTM and ANQGSEA. This CDR3 is 15 amino acids long.

V and J are TRBV7-2 and TRBJ1-1; no clear D gene. CDR3 length: 13 amino acids. CDR1 and CDR2 from the germline V gene are SGHTA and FQGNSA. The V end lost 2 bases, the J end lost 1 base, and 5 bases lay between the germline ends. The CDR3 reads CASSLLQNTEAFF. For the CDR3, the DNA is TGTGCCAGCAGCTTACTTCAGAACACTGAAGCTTTCTTT.

The chain joins TRBV24-1 to TRBJ1-1; 8 bases align to TRBD1. The CDR3 is 14 residues long. The V gene end was trimmed by 6 bases and the J gene end by 2 bases; junction bases not matched to a gene: 4. Germline-derived CDR1 and CDR2 are KGHDR and SFDVKD. The CDR3 DNA is TGTGCCACCAGTACCGCAGGGGGCAACACTGAAGCTTTCTTT. Its protein product is CATSTAGGNTEAFF.

This chain connects TRBV2 to TRBJ1-2, with a tentative D call TRBD1 (5 bases). Trimming took 8 bases from V and 4 from J, leaving 14 bases between them. Germline loops: CDR1 SNHLY, CDR2 FYNNEI. This CDR3 region has 13 residues. CDR3 residues: CASRARVGYGYTF. The CDR3 nucleotides read TGTGCCAGCCGGGCCAGGGTGGGCTATGGCTACACCTTC.

This clonotype has just a few counts. The rearrangement links TRBV20-1 to TRBJ1-1; TRBD1 matches at 7 bases. The CDR3 totals 14 residues. Germline loops: CDR1 DFQATT, CDR2 SNEGSKA (reference sequence). The trim removed 0 bases at V and 4 bases at J, leaving 5 bases unmatched. CDR3 residues: CSARETGKATEAFF. DNA for the CDR3: TGCAGTGCTAGAGAGACAGGGAAGGCCACTGAAGCTTTCTTT.

By proportion, this clonotype is medium-sized. The chain is built from TRBV19 and TRBJ1-1; 9 bases are shared with TRBD1. CDR3 length: 14 residues. Germline V gene lookup returns CDR1 LNHDA and CDR2 SQIVND (reference sequence). Trimming at V came to 4 bases and at J to 6 bases, leaving 6 bases not matched to a gene. This CDR3 reads CASSRGQGTAEAFF. CDR3 DNA: TGTGCCAGTAGTAGGGGACAGGGTACTGCTGAAGCTTTCTTT.

The table lists this clonotype with a few counts. The chain is built from TRBV20-1 and TRBJ2-4; no clear D. The V gene lost 5 bases and the J gene lost 5 bases, with 13 bases spanning the gap. The germline V gene encodes CDR1 DFQATT and CDR2 SNEGSKA (reference sequence). CDR3 length: 13 amino acids. CDR3 DNA sequence: TGCAGTGCTGCTCTCCAATATCAAAACATTCAGTACTTC. Translated, it gives CSAALQYQNIQYF.

The table lists this clonotype with a few counts. The chain links TRBV2 to TRBJ1-5, with TRBD1 identical over 7 bases. The CDR3 totals 15 residues. Losses at the gene ends were 4 bases for V and 1 base for J; bases not matched to a gene: 4. Germline CDR1 SNHLY, CDR2 FYNNEI. This CDR3 is CASSVPTGSNQPQHF. For the CDR3, the DNA is TGTGCCAGCAGTGTTCCGACAGGGAGCAATCAGCCCCAGCATTTT.

V and J are TRBV6-1 and TRBJ2-2, with 11 bases identical to TRBD1. The ends lost 6 bases at V and 6 bases at J; junction bases unmatched: 9. CDR1 and CDR2 (germline): MNHNS, SASEGT. This CDR3 spans 16 amino acids. As DNA, the CDR3 is TGTGCCAGCAGGCCCGGGACAGGGGGACGCGCCGGGGAGCTGTTTTTT. It translates to CASRPGTGGRAGELFF.

This clonotype showed up just a few times. The genes are TRBV6-1 and TRBJ2-1, with D perhaps TRBD2 (6 bases). The germline V gene has CDR1 MNHNS and CDR2 SASEGT. The CDR3 has 15 residues. V was cut by 0 bases and J by 6 bases, with 12 bases left in between. CDR3 residues: CASSEAGGTSNEQFF. The DNA of the CDR3 is TGTGCCAGCAGTGAAGCCGGGGGAACTAGCAATGAGCAGTTCTTC.

The DNA for the CDR3 is TGTGCCACCATGAATCCGCAATCCAGGGGAGCTTTCTTT. This codes for CATMNPQSRGAFF. V and J are TRBV28 and TRBJ1-1, with D maybe TRBD1 (6 bases). Germline loops: CDR1 MDHEN, CDR2 SYDVKM. This CDR3 comprises 13 residues. Trimming left V 10 bases short and J 10 bases short, with 22 bases between.

A single count supports this clonotype. This chain uses TRBV11-3 with TRBJ2-1; D not resolved. Trimming stripped 1 base from V and 0 bases from J, with 10 bases between. The germline V gene has CDR1 SGHNT and CDR2 YENEEA. The CDR3 is 16 residues long. The DNA for the CDR3 is TGTGCCAGCAGCTTAGGGGGAATTGCCTCCTACAATGAGCAGTTCTTC. Its protein is CASSLGGIASYNEQFF.

This clonotype is labeled large. The chain is built from TRBV14 and TRBJ1-5; D is undetermined. Deletions cut 1 base from V and 3 bases from J, with 4 bases between. This CDR3 region has 13 residues. CDR1 is SGHDN, CDR2 FVKESK, per germline. CDR3 bases: TGTGCCAGCAGCCAAGGGATCAATCAGCCCCAGCATTTT. Amino acids: CASSQGINQPQHF.

This clonotype was picked up a small number of times. This sequence joins TRBV27 and TRBJ2-7, with D perhaps matching TRBD1 (6 bases). The CDR3 consists of 13 residues. Germline V lookup: CDR1 MNHEY, CDR2 SMNVEV (reference sequence). Trimming removed 4 bases at V and 0 bases at J, with 7 bases between. The DNA of the CDR3 is TGTGCCAGCAGTTGGGACAACTCCTACGAGCAGTACTTC. It yields the protein CASSWDNSYEQYF.

This clonotype was seen a handful of times. V gene TRBV20-1 combines with J gene TRBJ2-5, with TRBD1 matching 8 bases. Per germline, CDR1 DFQATT and CDR2 SNEGSKA (reference sequence). The CDR3 is 13 amino acids. With 4 bases clipped from V and 3 bases from J, the junction kept 4 bases outside the gene matches. CDR3 loop: CSATRTGKETQYF. The CDR3 region has the DNA TGCAGTGCTACCCGGACAGGGAAAGAGACCCAGTACTTC.

The chain employs TRBV27 and TRBJ2-2; 12 nucleotides line up with TRBD1. The CDR3 runs 15 residues. Germline trimming cut 6 bases from V and 3 bases from J; bases unmatched to any gene: 2. Germline CDR1 is MNHEY and CDR2 is SMNVEV (reference sequence). CDR3 amino acids: CASRGQGADTGELFF. Here the CDR3 DNA reads TGTGCCAGCAGGGGACAGGGGGCGGACACCGGGGAGCTGTTTTTT.

This clonotype was counted a few times. The chain links TRBV6-2 or TRBV6-3 to TRBJ1-5; perhaps TRBD1 as D (5 bases). V lost 0 bases to trimming and J lost 6 bases, with 12 bases between them. Per the germline V gene, CDR1 is MNHEY and CDR2 is SVGEGT. The CDR3 contains 15 residues. The CDR3 reads CASSYSLGGSQPQHF. In nucleotides, the CDR3 is TGTGCCAGCAGTTACTCTTTGGGGGGATCTCAGCCCCAGCATTTT.

The rearrangement joins TRBV28 to TRBJ2-5; TRBD2 is a possible D gene (6 bases). Trimming removed 2 bases at V and 1 base at J, with 8 bases between. This CDR3 is built from 14 residues. Germline V gene data show CDR1 as MDHEN and CDR2 as SYDVKM. The CDR3 nucleotides are TGTGCCAGCAGTTTAGGAGGGAGCCAAGAGACCCAGTACTTC. As protein: CASSLGGSQETQYF. The complete variable domain, with remaining parts taken from reference TRBV28 and TRBJ2-5, reads DVKVTQSSRYLVKRTGEKVFLECVQDMDHENMFWYRQDPGLGLRLIYFSYDVKMKEKGDIPEGYSVSREKKERFSLILESASTNQTSMYLCASSLGGSQETQYFGPGTRLLVL.

The chain carries TRBV6-1 and TRBJ2-7; TRBD1 might be the D (6 bases). The V end lost 9 bases, the J end lost 5 bases, and 23 bases lay between the germline ends. Germline lookup yields CDR1 MNHNS and CDR2 SASEGT. The CDR3 length is 15 residues. DNA for the CDR3: TGTGCCAGTGCATCCGGGACACAAGACATCAACGAGCAGTACTTC. Its translation is CASASGTQDINEQYF.

The rearrangement uses TRBV28 and TRBJ1-5; D remains ambiguous. The V gene's germline CDR1 is MDHEN and CDR2 SYDVKM. CDR3 size: 15 residues. The germline V and J ends were trimmed by 2 bases and 6 bases, with 14 bases remaining between them. The CDR3 nucleotides read TGTGCCAGCAGTTTAAGCTGGGAGGTCGGTCAGCCCCAGCATTTT. Protein sequence: CASSLSWEVGQPQHF. Variable domain in full (rest from reference TRBV28 and TRBJ1-5): DVKVTQSSRYLVKRTGEKVFLECVQDMDHENMFWYRQDPGLGLRLIYFSYDVKMKEKGDIPEGYSVSREKKERFSLILESASTNQTSMYLCASSLSWEVGQPQHFGDGTRLSIL.